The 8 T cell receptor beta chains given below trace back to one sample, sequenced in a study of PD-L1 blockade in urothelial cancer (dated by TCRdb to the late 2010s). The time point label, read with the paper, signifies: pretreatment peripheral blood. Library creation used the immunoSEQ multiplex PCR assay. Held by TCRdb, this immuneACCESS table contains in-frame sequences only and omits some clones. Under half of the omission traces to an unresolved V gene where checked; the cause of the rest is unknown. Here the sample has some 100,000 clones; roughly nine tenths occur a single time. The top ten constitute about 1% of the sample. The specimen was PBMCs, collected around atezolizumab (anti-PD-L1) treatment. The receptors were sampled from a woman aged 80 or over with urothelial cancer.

CDR3 DNA: TGTGCCAGCAGCCTCCTCCGGGGCACAGATACGCAGTATTTT. It codes for CASSLLRGTDTQYF. The genes are TRBV6-5 and TRBJ2-3; D gene ambiguous. Per the germline V gene, CDR1 is MNHEY and CDR2 is SVGAGI. Trimming took 6 bases from V and 1 from J, leaving 11 bases between them. This CDR3 is 14 amino acids long.

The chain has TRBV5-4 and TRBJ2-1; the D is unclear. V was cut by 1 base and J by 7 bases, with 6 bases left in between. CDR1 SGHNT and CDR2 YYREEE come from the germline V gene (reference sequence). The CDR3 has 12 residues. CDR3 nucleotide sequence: TGTGCCAGCAGCTTGCGGGTGAATGAGCAGTTCTTC. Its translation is CASSLRVNEQFF.

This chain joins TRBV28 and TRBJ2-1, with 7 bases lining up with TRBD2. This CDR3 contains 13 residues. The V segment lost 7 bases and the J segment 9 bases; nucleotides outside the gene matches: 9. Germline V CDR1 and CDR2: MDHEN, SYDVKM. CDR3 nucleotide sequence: TGTGCCAGCACTGGGGGGGTTGGGGTTGAGCAGTTCTTC. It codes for CASTGGVGVEQFF.

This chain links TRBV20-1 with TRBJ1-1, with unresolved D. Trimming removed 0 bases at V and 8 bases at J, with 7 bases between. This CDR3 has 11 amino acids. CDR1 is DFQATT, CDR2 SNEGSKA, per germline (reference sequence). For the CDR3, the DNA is TGCAGTGCTAGAGATGCCCAGGAAGCTTTCTTT. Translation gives CSARDAQEAFF.

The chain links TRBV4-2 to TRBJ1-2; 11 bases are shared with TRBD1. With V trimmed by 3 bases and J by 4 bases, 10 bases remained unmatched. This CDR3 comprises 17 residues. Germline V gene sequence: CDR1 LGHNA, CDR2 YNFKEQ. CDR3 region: CASSQFAGQGDVYGYTF. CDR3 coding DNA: TGTGCCAGCAGCCAGTTTGCGGGACAGGGGGACGTCTATGGCTACACCTTC.

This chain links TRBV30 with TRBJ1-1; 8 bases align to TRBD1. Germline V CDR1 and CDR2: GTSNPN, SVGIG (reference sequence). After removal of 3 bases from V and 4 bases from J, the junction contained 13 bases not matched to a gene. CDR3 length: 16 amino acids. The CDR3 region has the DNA TGTGCCTGGAGGGGGATACAGGGGGTATTGGGCACTGAAGCTTTCTTT. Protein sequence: CAWRGIQGVLGTEAFF.

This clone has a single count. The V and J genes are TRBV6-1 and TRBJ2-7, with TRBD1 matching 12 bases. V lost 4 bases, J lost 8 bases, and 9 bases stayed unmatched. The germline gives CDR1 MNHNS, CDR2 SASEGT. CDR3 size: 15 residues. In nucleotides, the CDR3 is TGTGCCAGCAGTGTCCCCGGGACAGGGGGCGGTAAGCAGTACTTC. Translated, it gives CASSVPGTGGGKQYF.

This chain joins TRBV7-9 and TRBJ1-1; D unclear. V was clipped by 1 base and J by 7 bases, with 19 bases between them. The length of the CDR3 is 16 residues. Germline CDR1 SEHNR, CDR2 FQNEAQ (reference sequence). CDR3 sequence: CASSLGGHGVSDEAFF. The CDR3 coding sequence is TGTGCCAGCAGCTTAGGAGGTCACGGTGTTAGCGATGAAGCTTTCTTT.